This is a list of T cell receptor beta chains from one sample in a study of Graves' ophthalmopathy and Graves' hyperthyroidism. TCRdb fed the multiplex PCR reads into MiXCR, producing one record per CDR3 protein. The data hold hundreds of thousands of distinct CDR3 sequences, with 20% to 25% observed a single time. The sequenced sample consisted of peripheral blood. The receptors derive from a woman aged 18-29 years with stable Graves' hyperthyroidism. Some clones in this sample may be carry-over from other donors' samples. Both conserved end residues are trimmed from each CDR3. A D gene is named only where the DNA matches it firmly. Size tells how often a clone was seen (once, few, many) or the class of an expanded clone, and some rows leave it out.

V gene: TRBV19
D gene: -
CDR3 length: 14
clone size: -
CDR3 protein: ASSSQDGGYRYGYT

V gene: TRBV3-1
D gene: -
CDR3 length: 12
clone size: once
CDR3 protein: ASRVRSFAGELF

V gene: TRBV27
D gene: TRBD1
CDR3 length: 13
clone size: -
CDR3 protein: ASSFPGQPHQPQH

V gene: TRBV2
D gene: -
CDR3 length: 19
clone size: -
CDR3 protein: ASSEVVPGQYFLIGEASLT

V gene: TRBV28
D gene: -
CDR3 length: 11
clone size: -
CDR3 protein: ASSFRGSDIQY

V gene: TRBV6-5
D gene: -
CDR3 length: 14
clone size: -
CDR3 protein: ASSSSHTASDTDAF

V gene: TRBV7-9
D gene: -
CDR3 length: 12
clone size: -
CDR3 protein: ASSAPRDQETQY

V gene: TRBV30
D gene: -
CDR3 length: 10
clone size: many
CDR3 protein: AWSVLDQPQH

V gene: TRBV12-3/TRBV12-4
D gene: -
CDR3 length: 12
clone size: -
CDR3 protein: ASSFVSAGNTIY

V gene: TRBV5-1
D gene: TRBD1
CDR3 length: 11
clone size: many
CDR3 protein: ASRTGRGREAF

V gene: TRBV4-3
D gene: -
CDR3 length: 12
clone size: few
CDR3 protein: ASSQEPAANVLT

V gene: TRBV20-1
D gene: -
CDR3 length: 9
clone size: many
CDR3 protein: SAARGEEAF

V gene: TRBV11-1
D gene: -
CDR3 length: 12
clone size: many
CDR3 protein: ASSLALDSYEQY

V gene: TRBV6-1
D gene: -
CDR3 length: 13
clone size: few
CDR3 protein: ASSPPAESSYEQY

V gene: TRBV7-9
D gene: -
CDR3 length: 14
clone size: -
CDR3 protein: ASSLGTVSYNSPLH

V gene: TRBV18
D gene: TRBD1
CDR3 length: 13
clone size: -
CDR3 protein: ASSPGTGSHYGYT

V gene: TRBV5-1
D gene: TRBD1
CDR3 length: 13
clone size: -
CDR3 protein: ASHKGTGRQETQY

V gene: TRBV20-1
D gene: TRBD1
CDR3 length: 12
clone size: many
CDR3 protein: SGDRGWEGYGYT

V gene: TRBV6-1
D gene: -
CDR3 length: 13
clone size: many
CDR3 protein: ASIQRPASNYGYT

V gene: TRBV2
D gene: -
CDR3 length: 12
clone size: many
CDR3 protein: ASRSRTETYGYT

V gene: TRBV12-3/TRBV12-4
D gene: TRBD1
CDR3 length: 14
clone size: many
CDR3 protein: ASTLTGATFGNTIY

V gene: TRBV7-9
D gene: TRBD2
CDR3 length: 13
clone size: many
CDR3 protein: ASSLWGLAGETQY

V gene: TRBV7-3
D gene: -
CDR3 length: 10
clone size: many
CDR3 protein: ASSQLPGELF

V gene: TRBV28
D gene: -
CDR3 length: 12
clone size: many
CDR3 protein: ASSSSDRSYGYT

V gene: TRBV11-2
D gene: TRBD1
CDR3 length: 13
clone size: few
CDR3 protein: ASSLNRGRVTGPF

V gene: TRBV6-4
D gene: -
CDR3 length: 13
clone size: many
CDR3 protein: ASSVDSANTGELF

V gene: TRBV20-1
D gene: -
CDR3 length: 10
clone size: many
CDR3 protein: SARLPNYGYT

V gene: TRBV28
D gene: -
CDR3 length: 12
clone size: few
CDR3 protein: ASSYPLDLTEAF

V gene: TRBV7-9
D gene: TRBD1
CDR3 length: 13
clone size: many
CDR3 protein: ASSRDSGRGSPLH

V gene: TRBV4-1
D gene: -
CDR3 length: 12
clone size: few
CDR3 protein: ASSPPQRGTEAF

V gene: TRBV19
D gene: -
CDR3 length: 11
clone size: many
CDR3 protein: ASEPARAEELF

V gene: TRBV6-1
D gene: -
CDR3 length: 12
clone size: -
CDR3 protein: ASSPGEHNSPLH

V gene: TRBV6-1
D gene: -
CDR3 length: 9
clone size: many
CDR3 protein: ATLKEKTQY

V gene: TRBV28
D gene: -
CDR3 length: 15
clone size: many
CDR3 protein: ASSLIPVWILNTEAF

V gene: TRBV9
D gene: -
CDR3 length: 11
clone size: -
CDR3 protein: ASSGPGKETQY

V gene: TRBV6-4
D gene: -
CDR3 length: 14
clone size: few
CDR3 protein: ASSDSTASGANVLT

V gene: TRBV10-3
D gene: TRBD1
CDR3 length: 12
clone size: -
CDR3 protein: AISGTGVGSPLH

V gene: TRBV27
D gene: TRBD2
CDR3 length: 13
clone size: many
CDR3 protein: ASSSLAGGPYEQY

V gene: TRBV2
D gene: -
CDR3 length: 12
clone size: many
CDR3 protein: ASSAGSLSYEQY

V gene: TRBV2
D gene: TRBD1
CDR3 length: 13
clone size: many
CDR3 protein: ATEDRALPGGEQY

V gene: TRBV2
D gene: TRBD1
CDR3 length: 13
clone size: once
CDR3 protein: ASSGRTGGNQPQH

V gene: TRBV6-2/TRBV6-3
D gene: TRBD1
CDR3 length: 13
clone size: many
CDR3 protein: ASRRTGDSNQPQH

V gene: TRBV5-1
D gene: -
CDR3 length: 11
clone size: many
CDR3 protein: ASSSSRATEAF

V gene: TRBV6-5
D gene: TRBD2
CDR3 length: 12
clone size: many
CDR3 protein: ASSYSLAGDEQY

V gene: TRBV12-3/TRBV12-4
D gene: -
CDR3 length: 14
clone size: once
CDR3 protein: ASIQRGGKGNTEAF

V gene: TRBV5-1
D gene: -
CDR3 length: 13
clone size: -
CDR3 protein: ASSLARAGLTEAF

V gene: TRBV7-9
D gene: TRBD2
CDR3 length: 14
clone size: -
CDR3 protein: ASSPPGLAGVYEQY

V gene: TRBV19
D gene: -
CDR3 length: 13
clone size: many
CDR3 protein: ASSIGRNSNQPQH

V gene: TRBV30
D gene: TRBD2
CDR3 length: 14
clone size: many
CDR3 protein: AWSVAGGPSVNIQY

V gene: TRBV9
D gene: -
CDR3 length: 11
clone size: -
CDR3 protein: ASSPHDRDGYT

V gene: TRBV30
D gene: TRBD1
CDR3 length: 11
clone size: many
CDR3 protein: AWSQGANYGYT

V gene: TRBV6-1
D gene: -
CDR3 length: 10
clone size: many
CDR3 protein: ASTKLKETQY

V gene: TRBV6-5
D gene: TRBD1
CDR3 length: 12
clone size: -
CDR3 protein: ASSSARGRYEQY

V gene: TRBV6-5
D gene: -
CDR3 length: 9
clone size: many
CDR3 protein: ARDGFYEQY

V gene: TRBV4-1
D gene: TRBD1
CDR3 length: 16
clone size: -
CDR3 protein: ASSQVLGVGQVSYEQY

V gene: TRBV28
D gene: TRBD2
CDR3 length: 12
clone size: many
CDR3 protein: ASQLPGGSYEQY

V gene: TRBV27
D gene: TRBD1
CDR3 length: 16
clone size: many
CDR3 protein: ASSRTGGATIGNQPQH